This passage covers 5 T cell receptor beta chains from one sample sequenced in a study of blood T cell repertoires in COVID-19. Data came from immunoSEQ multiplex PCR; TCRdb stores just in-frame clones and leaves some out. Here the sample spans 35,000 to 50,000 clones, about 85% being singletons. The sequenced sample consisted of peripheral blood. These receptor sequences come from a human donor in a cohort sampled during active COVID-19.

The chain has TRBV7-2 and TRBJ1-5, with a weak D call TRBD1 (5 bases). This CDR3 has 12 residues. Trimming pared 4 bases from V and 9 bases from J, leaving 10 bases between. CDR1 and CDR2 (germline): SGHTA, FQGNSA. CDR3 nucleotides: TGTGCCAGCAGCTGGGGCGGGGGGCCCCAGCATTTT. Encoded protein: CASSWGGGPQHF.

This clone was detected once. The chain is built from TRBV6-2 or TRBV6-3 and TRBJ1-5; TRBD1 matches at 9 bases. Germline assignment: CDR1 MNHEY and CDR2 SVGEGT. V trimming: 5 bases; J trimming: 2 bases; junction bases outside the gene matches: 7. The CDR3 contains 16 residues. CDR3 nucleotides: TGTGCCAGCAGTACCCGACAGGGGGTGGGCAATCAGCCCCAGCATTTT. Protein product: CASSTRQGVGNQPQHF.

This chain joins TRBV5-4 and TRBJ1-2, with a possible D match to TRBD1 (5 bases). The germline CDR1 and CDR2 sequences are SGHNT and YYREEE (reference sequence). Trimming stripped 6 bases from V and 2 bases from J, with 17 bases between. This CDR3 is 15 amino acids long. CDR3 loop: CASTYPGRDNYGYTF. The DNA of the CDR3 is TGTGCCAGCACCTACCCCGGGAGGGACAACTATGGCTACACCTTC.

The chain couples TRBV19 to TRBJ1-2; the D is unclear. The V end was cut by 7 bases, the J end by 5 bases, with 20 bases between. Germline CDR1 reads LNHDA; CDR2 reads SQIVND (reference sequence). This CDR3 contains 15 residues. The CDR3 spells CASTSSGRDRYGYTF. DNA of the CDR3: TGTGCCAGTACCTCCTCTGGGAGGGATCGGTATGGCTACACCTTC.

V usage is TRBV4-1 and J usage is TRBJ2-7, with 7 positions matching TRBD2. Germline V lookup: CDR1 MGHRA, CDR2 YSYEKL. The CDR3 consists of 15 residues. Unmatched junction bases numbered 7, after V lost 1 base and J lost 4 bases. The CDR3 sequence is CASSQASGELYEQYF. The CDR3 nucleotides read TGCGCCAGCAGCCAAGCGAGCGGGGAGCTGTACGAGCAGTACTTC.